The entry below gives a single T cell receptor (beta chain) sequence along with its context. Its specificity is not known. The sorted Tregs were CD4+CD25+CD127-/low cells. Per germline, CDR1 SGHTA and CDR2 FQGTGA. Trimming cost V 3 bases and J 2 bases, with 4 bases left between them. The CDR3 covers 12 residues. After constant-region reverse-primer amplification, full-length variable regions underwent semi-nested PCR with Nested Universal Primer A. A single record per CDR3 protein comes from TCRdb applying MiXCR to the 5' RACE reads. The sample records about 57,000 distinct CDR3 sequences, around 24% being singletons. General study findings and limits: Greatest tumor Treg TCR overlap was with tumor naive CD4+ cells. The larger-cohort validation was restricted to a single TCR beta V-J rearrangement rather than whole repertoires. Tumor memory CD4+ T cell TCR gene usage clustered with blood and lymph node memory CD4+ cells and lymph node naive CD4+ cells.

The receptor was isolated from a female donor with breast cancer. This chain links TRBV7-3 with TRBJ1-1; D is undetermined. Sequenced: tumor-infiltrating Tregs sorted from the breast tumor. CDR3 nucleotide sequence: TGTGCCAGCAGCTTGACTAACACTGAAGCTTTCTTT. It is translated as CASSLTNTEAFF.